The entry that follows covers one TCR beta chain sequence. The protocol was immunoSEQ multiplex PCR, while the TCRdb copy is restricted to in-frame clones and leaves out a portion. The sample lists some 330,000 clones; under 90% were seen once. These data originate in a study of blood T cell repertoires in COVID-19. Per germline, CDR1 SGHNT and CDR2 YYREEE (reference sequence). V lost 1 base to trimming and J lost 0 bases; unmatched junction nucleotides: 4. This CDR3 has 16 amino acids. The chain joins TRBV5-4 to TRBJ1-1; 9 bases line up with TRBD1. This TCR derives from a man aged 25 to 40 who had recovered from COVID-19. Source material: PBMCs or T cells enriched from blood (not recorded which). CDR3 region: CASSLKTGGMNTEAFF. CDR3 DNA: TGTGCCAGCAGCTTGAAGACAGGGGGGATGAACACTGAAGCTTTCTTT.